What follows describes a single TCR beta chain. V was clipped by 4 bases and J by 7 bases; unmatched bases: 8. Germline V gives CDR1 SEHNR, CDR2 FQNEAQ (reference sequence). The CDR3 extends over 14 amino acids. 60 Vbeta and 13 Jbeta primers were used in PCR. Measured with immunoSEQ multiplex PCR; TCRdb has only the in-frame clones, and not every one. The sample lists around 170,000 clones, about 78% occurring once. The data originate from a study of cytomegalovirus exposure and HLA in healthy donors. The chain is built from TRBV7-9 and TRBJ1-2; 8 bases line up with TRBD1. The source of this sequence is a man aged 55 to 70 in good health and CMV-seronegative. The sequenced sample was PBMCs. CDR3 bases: TGTGCCAGCAGCTCCAGGCAGGGGGCGCCTGGCTACACCTTC. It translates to CASSSRQGAPGYTF. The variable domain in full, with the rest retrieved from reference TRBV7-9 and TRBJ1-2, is DTGVSQNPRHKITKRGQNVTFRCDPISEHNRLYWYRQTLGQGPEFLTYFQNEAQLEKSRLLSDRFSAERPKGSFSTLEIQRTEQGDSAMYLCASSSRQGAPGYTFGSGTRLTVV.